A selection of T cell receptor beta chains follows, all from one sample in a study of glioma-infiltrating T cells after dendritic cell vaccination. The data were produced by immunoSEQ multiplex PCR, yet TCRdb's version contains in-frame clones alone and is incomplete. There are 85,000 to 100,000 clones in the sample; approximately 80% occur only once, and 5.4% lies in the top ten. The sequenced sample was blood, obtained after dendritic cell vaccination. The receptors were sampled from a human donor with glioblastoma. CDR3s leave out the opening cysteine and the closing phenylalanine or tryptophan.

j_call v_call cdr3_aa
TRBJ2-1 TRBV7-6 ASSLGSGGAGEQF
TRBJ2-7 TRBV5-8 ASSPFGLAAGTEQY
TRBJ2-7 TRBV15 ATSRAQGVGSEQY
TRBJ1-1 TRBV19 ASSLVPTGGTEAF
TRBJ2-5 TRBV27 ASSYTGGVETQY
TRBJ1-4 TRBV28 ASRSHLHEKLF
TRBJ2-1 TRBV6-1 ASETGRRIQLEQF
TRBJ1-1 TRBV2 ASSAQGNLNTEAF
TRBJ1-1 TRBV19 ASSIWEGEAF
TRBJ1-2 TRBV6-1 ASSVDIYYGYT
TRBJ1-1 TRBV29-1 SVSITGTGAEAF
TRBJ1-1 TRBV13 ASRYEGRVNTEAF
TRBJ1-2 TRBV5-1 ASSLPATGGSGYT
TRBJ1-2 TRBV6-6 ASSQFDKSGYT
TRBJ1-1 TRBV28 ASSFTGLQNTEAF
TRBJ1-3 TRBV5-1 ASSLGTGVGNTIY